The 5 T cell receptor beta chains in this list originate from one sample, sequenced in a study of cytomegalovirus exposure and HLA in healthy donors. PCR amplification relied on 60 Vbeta primers (plus 13 Jbeta primers). The repertoire was sequenced with immunoSEQ multiplex PCR; TCRdb's copy has only in-frame clones and lacks some. Counted here are around 110,000 clones, 8.5% to 10% occurring once; the ten biggest clones make up over 2.5%. Sequenced material: PBMCs. Receptors originate from a man aged 25-40 years in good health and CMV-seronegative.

This clone showed up just a few times. CDR3 bases: TGCGCCAGCAGCCTCCCGACTGTTACGGAGACCCAGTACTTC. It specifies CASSLPTVTETQYF. This chain links TRBV5-1 with TRBJ2-5; no clear D. The CDR3 sequence is 14 residues long. Between the trimmed V and J ends, which lost 4 bases and 5 bases, there was a span of 15 bases. The germline V gene encodes CDR1 SGHRS and CDR2 YFSETQ.

The chain couples TRBV5-4 to TRBJ1-2, with 11 bases that match TRBD1. CDR1 and CDR2 from the germline V gene are SGHNT and YYREEE (reference sequence). The V and J ends lost 4 bases and 7 bases, in that order; junction bases with no gene match: 6. This CDR3 is 14 amino acids long. The CDR3 coding sequence is TGTGCCAGCAGCGCACGGGACAGGGGGGCTGGCTACACCTTC. This sequence encodes CASSARDRGAGYTF.

This clone has more than one count but fewer than ten. V gene TRBV10-1 combines with J gene TRBJ2-3; D is perhaps TRBD2 (7 bases). The CDR3 extends over 14 amino acids. The V end lost 6 bases, the J end lost 2 bases, and 12 bases lay between the germline ends. CDR1 is WNHNN, CDR2 SYGVQD, per germline (reference sequence). Written as DNA, the CDR3 is TGCGCCAGCAGGGAGGGGGGGACCACAGATACGCAGTATTTT. This gives the protein CASREGGTTDTQYF.

This clone was picked up a small number of times. The V call is TRBV27, the J call TRBJ2-7; 7 nucleotides align to TRBD1. Germline CDR1 MNHEY, CDR2 SMNVEV (reference sequence). The CDR3 is 16 amino acids. J lost 1 base, V lost 4 bases, and 10 bases had no gene match. CDR3 in amino acids: CASSSAPGDSSYEQYF. The CDR3 nucleotides are TGTGCCAGCAGTTCGGCGCCAGGGGACAGTTCCTACGAGCAGTACTTC.

This clone turned up a few times. This chain links TRBV6-5 with TRBJ1-5; TRBD1 matches 9 bases. Germline V gene sequence: CDR1 MNHEY, CDR2 SVGAGI. J lost 4 bases, V lost 4 bases, and 8 bases had no gene match. The CDR3 totals 16 residues. This CDR3 reads CASSSAGTGKNQPQHF. The CDR3 DNA reads TGTGCCAGCAGTTCCGCCGGGACAGGGAAAAATCAGCCCCAGCATTTT.